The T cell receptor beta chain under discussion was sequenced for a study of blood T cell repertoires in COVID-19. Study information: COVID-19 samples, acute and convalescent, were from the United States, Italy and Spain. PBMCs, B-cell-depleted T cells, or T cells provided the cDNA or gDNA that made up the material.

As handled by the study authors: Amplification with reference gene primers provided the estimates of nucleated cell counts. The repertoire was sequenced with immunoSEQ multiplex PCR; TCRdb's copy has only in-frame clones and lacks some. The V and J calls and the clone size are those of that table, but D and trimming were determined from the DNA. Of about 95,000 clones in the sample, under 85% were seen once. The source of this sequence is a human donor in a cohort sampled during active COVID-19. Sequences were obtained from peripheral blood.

Here the CDR3 reads CASSLGGSGNTIYF. The DNA of the CDR3 is TGTGCCAGCAGCCTCGGGGGATCTGGAAACACCATATATTTT. V is TRBV14 and J is TRBJ1-3, with D perhaps TRBD1 (5 bases). This CDR3 comprises 14 residues. V lost 4 bases and J lost 1, with 8 bases in between. Germline V lookup: CDR1 SGHDN, CDR2 FVKESK. Supplemented by reference TRBV14 and TRBJ1-3, the full variable domain reads EAGVTQFPSHSVIEKGQTVTLRCDPISGHDNLYWYRRVMGKEIKFLLHFVKESKQDESGMPNNRFLAERTGGTYSTLKVQPAELEDSGVYFCASSLGGSGNTIYFGEGSWLTVV.